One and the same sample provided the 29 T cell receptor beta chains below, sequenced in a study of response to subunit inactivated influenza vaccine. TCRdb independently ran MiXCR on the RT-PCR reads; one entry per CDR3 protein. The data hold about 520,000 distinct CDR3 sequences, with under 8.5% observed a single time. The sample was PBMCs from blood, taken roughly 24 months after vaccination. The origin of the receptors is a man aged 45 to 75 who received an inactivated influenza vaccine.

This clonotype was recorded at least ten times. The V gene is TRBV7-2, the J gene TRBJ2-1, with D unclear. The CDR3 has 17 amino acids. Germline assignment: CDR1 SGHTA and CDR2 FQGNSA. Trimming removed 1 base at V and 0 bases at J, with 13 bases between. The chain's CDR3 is CASSLVVRARSYNEQFF. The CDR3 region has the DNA TGTGCCAGCAGCTTAGTGGTAAGGGCCCGCTCCTACAATGAGCAGTTCTTC.

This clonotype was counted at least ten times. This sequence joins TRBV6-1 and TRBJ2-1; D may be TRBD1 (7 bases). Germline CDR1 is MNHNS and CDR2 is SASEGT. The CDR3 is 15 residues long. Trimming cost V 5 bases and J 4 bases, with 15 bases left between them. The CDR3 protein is CASSLTGAGYNEQFF. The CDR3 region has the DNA TGTGCCAGCAGTCTAACAGGGGCGGGATACAATGAGCAGTTCTTC.

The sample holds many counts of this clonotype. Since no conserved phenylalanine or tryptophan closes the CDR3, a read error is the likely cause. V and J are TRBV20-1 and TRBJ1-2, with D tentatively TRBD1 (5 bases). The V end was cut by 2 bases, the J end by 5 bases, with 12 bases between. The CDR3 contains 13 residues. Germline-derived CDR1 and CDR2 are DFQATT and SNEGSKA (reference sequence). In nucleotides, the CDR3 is TGCAGTGCTAGAACCGGGACCCGGTATGGCTACACCTCC. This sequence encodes CSARTGTRYGYTS.

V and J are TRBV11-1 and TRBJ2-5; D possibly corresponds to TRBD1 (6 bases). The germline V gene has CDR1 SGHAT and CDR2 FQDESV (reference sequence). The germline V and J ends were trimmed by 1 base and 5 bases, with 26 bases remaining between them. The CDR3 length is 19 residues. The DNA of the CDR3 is TGTGCCAGCAGCTTAGTTGAGGGTACAGGGCACCTGATTTGGGAGACCCAGTACTTC. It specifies CASSLVEGTGHLIWETQYF.

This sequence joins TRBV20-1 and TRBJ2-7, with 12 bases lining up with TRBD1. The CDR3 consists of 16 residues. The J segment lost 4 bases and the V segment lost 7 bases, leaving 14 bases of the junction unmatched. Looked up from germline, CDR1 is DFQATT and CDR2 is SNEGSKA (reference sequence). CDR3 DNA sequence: TGCAGTGGAAGACCCGGGACAGGGGGCGTCGGGTACGAGCAGTACTTC. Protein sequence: CSGRPGTGGVGYEQYF.

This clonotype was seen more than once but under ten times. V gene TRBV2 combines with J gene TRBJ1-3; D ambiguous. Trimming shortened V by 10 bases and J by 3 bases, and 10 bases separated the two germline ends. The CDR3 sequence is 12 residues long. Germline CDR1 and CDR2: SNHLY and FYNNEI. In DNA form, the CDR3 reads TGTGCCACATCACGCGATGGAAACACCATATATTTT. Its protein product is CATSRDGNTIYF. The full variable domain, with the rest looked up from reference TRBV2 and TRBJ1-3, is EPEVTQTPSHQVTQMGQEVILRCVPISNHLYFYWYRQILGQKVEFLVSFYNNEISEKSEIFDDQFSVERPDGSNFTLKIRSTKLEDSAMYFCATSRDGNTIYFGEGSWLTVV.

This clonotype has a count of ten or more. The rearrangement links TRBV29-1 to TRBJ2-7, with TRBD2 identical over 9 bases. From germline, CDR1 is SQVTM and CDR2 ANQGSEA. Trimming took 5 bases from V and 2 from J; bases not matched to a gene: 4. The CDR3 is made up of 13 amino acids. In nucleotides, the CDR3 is TGCAGCGTTTTGACTAGCGGAACCTACGAGCAGTACTTC. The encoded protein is CSVLTSGTYEQYF.

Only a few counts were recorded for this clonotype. The CDR3 nucleotides are TGTGCCAGCTCCGAGGGGACAGTGGGATCTTACGAGCAGTACTTC. Protein sequence: CASSEGTVGSYEQYF. The V call is TRBV18, the J call TRBJ2-7, with TRBD1 matching over 7 bases. The length of the CDR3 is 15 residues. The J segment lost 4 bases and the V segment lost 6 bases, leaving 12 bases of the junction unmatched. CDR1 and CDR2 from the germline V gene are KGHSH and LQKENI.

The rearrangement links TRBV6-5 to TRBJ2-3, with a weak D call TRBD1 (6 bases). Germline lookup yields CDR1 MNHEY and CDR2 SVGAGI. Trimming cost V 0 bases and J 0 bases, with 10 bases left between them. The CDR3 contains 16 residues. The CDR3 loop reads CASSYSRRGSTDTQYF. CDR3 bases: TGTGCCAGCAGTTACTCGAGAAGGGGGAGCACAGATACGCAGTATTTT.

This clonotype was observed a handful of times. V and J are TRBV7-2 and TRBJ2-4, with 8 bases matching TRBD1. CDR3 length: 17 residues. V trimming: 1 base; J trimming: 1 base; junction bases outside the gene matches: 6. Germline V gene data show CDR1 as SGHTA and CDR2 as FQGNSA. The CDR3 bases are TGTGCCAGCAGCTTAGTAGGTCAGGGGGCGGCCAAAAACATTCAGTACTTC. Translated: CASSLVGQGAAKNIQYF.

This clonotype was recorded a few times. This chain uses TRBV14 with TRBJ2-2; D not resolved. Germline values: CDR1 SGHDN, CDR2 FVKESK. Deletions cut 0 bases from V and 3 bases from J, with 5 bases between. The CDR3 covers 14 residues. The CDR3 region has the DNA TGTGCCAGCAGCCAAGAGATCTACACCGGGGAGCTGTTTTTT. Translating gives CASSQEIYTGELFF. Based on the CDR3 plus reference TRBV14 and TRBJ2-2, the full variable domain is EAGVTQFPSHSVIEKGQTVTLRCDPISGHDNLYWYRRVMGKEIKFLLHFVKESKQDESGMPNNRFLAERTGGTYSTLKVQPAELEDSGVYFCASSQEIYTGELFFGEGSRLTVL.

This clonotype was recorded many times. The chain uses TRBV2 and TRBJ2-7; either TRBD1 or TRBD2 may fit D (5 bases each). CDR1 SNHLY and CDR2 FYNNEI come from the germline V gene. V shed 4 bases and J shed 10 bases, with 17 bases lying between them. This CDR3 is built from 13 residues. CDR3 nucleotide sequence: TGTGCCAGCAGTGTAGAGCGGAAAGGGGTTCAGTACTTC. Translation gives CASSVERKGVQYF.

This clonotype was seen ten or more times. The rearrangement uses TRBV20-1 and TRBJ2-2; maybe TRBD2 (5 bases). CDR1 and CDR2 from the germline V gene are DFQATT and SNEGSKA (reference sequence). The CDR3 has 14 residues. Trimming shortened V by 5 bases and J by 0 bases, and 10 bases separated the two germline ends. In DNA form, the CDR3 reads TGCAGTGCTTGGACTCGAACGAACACCGGGGAGCTGTTTTTT. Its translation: CSAWTRTNTGELFF.

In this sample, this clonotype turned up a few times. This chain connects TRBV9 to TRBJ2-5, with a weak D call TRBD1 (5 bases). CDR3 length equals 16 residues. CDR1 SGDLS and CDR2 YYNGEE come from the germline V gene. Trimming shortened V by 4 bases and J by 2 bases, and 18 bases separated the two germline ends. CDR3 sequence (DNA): TGTGCCAGCAGCTTCGATTCCAGGGATTCGCAAGAGACCCAGTACTTC. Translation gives CASSFDSRDSQETQYF.

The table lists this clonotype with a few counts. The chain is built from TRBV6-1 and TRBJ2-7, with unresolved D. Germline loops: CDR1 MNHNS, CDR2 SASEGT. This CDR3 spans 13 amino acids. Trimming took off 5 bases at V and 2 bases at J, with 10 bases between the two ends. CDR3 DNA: TGTGCCAGCAGTCTCCGGTTTCCCTACGAGCAGTACTTC. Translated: CASSLRFPYEQYF.

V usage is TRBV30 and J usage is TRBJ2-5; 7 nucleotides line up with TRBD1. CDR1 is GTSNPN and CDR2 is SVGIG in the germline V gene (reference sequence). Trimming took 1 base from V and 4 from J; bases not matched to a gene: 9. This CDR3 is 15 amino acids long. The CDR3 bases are TGTGCCTGGAGTGCCGGACAGGCCCAGCGAGAGACCCAGTACTTC. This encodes CAWSAGQAQRETQYF.

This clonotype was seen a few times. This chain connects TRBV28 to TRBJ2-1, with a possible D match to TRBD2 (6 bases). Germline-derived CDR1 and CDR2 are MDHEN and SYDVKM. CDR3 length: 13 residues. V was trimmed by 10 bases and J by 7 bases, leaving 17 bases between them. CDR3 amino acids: CATGPPGENEQFF. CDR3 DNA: TGTGCCACCGGACCCCCGGGGGAAAATGAGCAGTTCTTC.

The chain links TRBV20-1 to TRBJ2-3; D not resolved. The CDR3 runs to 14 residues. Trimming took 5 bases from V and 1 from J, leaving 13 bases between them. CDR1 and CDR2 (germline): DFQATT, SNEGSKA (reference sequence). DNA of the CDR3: TGCAGTGCTCCAAAGGGTGGGGGCACAGATACGCAGTATTTT. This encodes CSAPKGGGTDTQYF.

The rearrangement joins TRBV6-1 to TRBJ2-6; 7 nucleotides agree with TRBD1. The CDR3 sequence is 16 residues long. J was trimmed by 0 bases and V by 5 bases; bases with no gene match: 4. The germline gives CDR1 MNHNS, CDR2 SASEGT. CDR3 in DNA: TGTGCCAGCAGTAAGGACAGGAGCTCTGGGGCCAACGTCCTGACTTTC. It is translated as CASSKDRSSGANVLTF.

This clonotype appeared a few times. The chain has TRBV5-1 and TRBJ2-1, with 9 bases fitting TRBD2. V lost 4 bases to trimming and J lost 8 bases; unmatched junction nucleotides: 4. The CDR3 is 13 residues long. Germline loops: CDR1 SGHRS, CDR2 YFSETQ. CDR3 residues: CASSAGGRDEQFF. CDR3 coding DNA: TGCGCCAGCAGCGCGGGGGGGCGCGATGAGCAGTTCTTC.

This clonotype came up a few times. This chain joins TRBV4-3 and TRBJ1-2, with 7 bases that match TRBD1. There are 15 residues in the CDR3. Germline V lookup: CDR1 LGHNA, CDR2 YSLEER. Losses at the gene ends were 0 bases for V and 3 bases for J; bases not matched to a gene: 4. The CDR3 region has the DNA TGCGCCAGCAGCCAAGAGAACGACAGGGACTATGGCTACACCTTC. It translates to CASSQENDRDYGYTF.

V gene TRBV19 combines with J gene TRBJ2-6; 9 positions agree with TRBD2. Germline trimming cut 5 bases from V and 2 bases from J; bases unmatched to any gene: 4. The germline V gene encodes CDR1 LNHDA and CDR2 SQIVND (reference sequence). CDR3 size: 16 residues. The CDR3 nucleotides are TGTGCCAGTAGTGGGGGACTAGCTACTGGGGCCAACGTCCTGACTTTC. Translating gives CASSGGLATGANVLTF.

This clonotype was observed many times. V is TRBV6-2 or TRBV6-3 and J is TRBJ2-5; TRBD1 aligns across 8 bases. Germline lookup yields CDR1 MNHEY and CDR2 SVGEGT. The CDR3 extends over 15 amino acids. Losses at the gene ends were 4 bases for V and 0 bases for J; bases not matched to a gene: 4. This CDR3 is CASSSHRGYQETQYF. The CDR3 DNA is TGTGCCAGCAGTTCTCACAGGGGGTACCAAGAGACCCAGTACTTC.

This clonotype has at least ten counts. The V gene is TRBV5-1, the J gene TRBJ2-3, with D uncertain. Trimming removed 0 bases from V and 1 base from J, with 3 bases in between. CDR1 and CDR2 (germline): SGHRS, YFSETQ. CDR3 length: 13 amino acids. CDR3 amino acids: CASSLGGTDTQYF. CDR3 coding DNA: TGCGCCAGCAGCTTGGGAGGCACAGATACGCAGTATTTT. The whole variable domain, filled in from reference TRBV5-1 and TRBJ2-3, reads KAGVTQTPRYLIKTRGQQVTLSCSPISGHRSVSWYQQTPGQGLQFLFEYFSETQRNKGNFPGRFSGRQFSNSRSEMNVSTLELGDSALYLCASSLGGTDTQYFGPGTRLTVL.

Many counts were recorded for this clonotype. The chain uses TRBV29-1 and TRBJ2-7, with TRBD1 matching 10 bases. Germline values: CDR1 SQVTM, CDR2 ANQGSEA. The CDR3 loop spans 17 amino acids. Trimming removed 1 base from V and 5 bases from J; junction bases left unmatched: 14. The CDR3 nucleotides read TGCAGCGTTGAAGGGGAGGGACAGGGGATGGCGAGGAACGAGCAGTACTTC. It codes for CSVEGEGQGMARNEQYF.

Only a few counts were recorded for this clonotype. The CDR3 sequence is CASSMSSGGVFSYNEQFF. The CDR3, as DNA: TGTGCCAGTAGTATGTCCAGCGGGGGGGTCTTCTCCTACAATGAGCAGTTCTTC. The V call is TRBV19, the J call TRBJ2-1, with 10 bases identical to TRBD2. CDR3 length: 18 amino acids. J lost 0 bases, V lost 3 bases, and 8 bases had no gene match. Germline-derived CDR1 and CDR2 are LNHDA and SQIVND (reference sequence).

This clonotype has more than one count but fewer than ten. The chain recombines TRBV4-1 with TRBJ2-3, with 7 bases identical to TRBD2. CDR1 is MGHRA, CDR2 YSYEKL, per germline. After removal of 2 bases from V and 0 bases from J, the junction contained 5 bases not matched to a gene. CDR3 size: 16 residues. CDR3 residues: CASSQLGLDSTDTQYF. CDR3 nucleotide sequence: TGCGCCAGCAGCCAACTCGGACTAGATAGCACAGATACGCAGTATTTT.

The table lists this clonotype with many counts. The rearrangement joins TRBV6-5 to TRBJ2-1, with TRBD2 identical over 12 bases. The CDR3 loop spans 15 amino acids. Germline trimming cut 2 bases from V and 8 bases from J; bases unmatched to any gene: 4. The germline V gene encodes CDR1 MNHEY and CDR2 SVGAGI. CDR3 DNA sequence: TGTGCCAGCAGTTACAGGAGACTAGCGGGAGATGAGCAGTTCTTC. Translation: CASSYRRLAGDEQFF.

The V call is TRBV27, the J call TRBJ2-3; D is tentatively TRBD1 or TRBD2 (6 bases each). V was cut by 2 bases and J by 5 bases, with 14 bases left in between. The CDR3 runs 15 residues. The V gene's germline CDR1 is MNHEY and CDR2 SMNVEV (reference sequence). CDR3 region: CASSLRGVGGDTQYF. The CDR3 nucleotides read TGTGCCAGCAGTTTAAGGGGGGTTGGGGGAGATACGCAGTATTTT.